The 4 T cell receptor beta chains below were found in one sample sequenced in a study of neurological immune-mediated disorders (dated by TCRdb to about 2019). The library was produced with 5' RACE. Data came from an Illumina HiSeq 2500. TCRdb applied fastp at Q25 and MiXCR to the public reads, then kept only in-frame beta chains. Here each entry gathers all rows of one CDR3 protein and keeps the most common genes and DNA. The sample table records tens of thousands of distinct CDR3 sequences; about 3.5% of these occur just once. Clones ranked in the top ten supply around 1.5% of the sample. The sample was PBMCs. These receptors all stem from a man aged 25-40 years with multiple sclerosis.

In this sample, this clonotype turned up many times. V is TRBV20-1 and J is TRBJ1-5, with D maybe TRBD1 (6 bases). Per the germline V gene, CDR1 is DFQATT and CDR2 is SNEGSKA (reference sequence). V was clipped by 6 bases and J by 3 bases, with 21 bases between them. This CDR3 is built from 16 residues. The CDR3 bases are TGCAGTGCAGAAGGAGGGTCGGGGGGCTTCAATCAGCCCCAGCATTTT. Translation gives CSAEGGSGGFNQPQHF.

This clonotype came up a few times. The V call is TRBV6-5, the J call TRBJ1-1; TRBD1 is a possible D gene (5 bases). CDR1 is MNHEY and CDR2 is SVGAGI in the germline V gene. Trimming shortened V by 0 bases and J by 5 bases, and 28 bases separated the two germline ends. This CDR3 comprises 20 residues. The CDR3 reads CASSYSAFFNKGDPRTEAFF. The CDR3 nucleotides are TGTGCCAGCAGTTACTCGGCTTTTTTTAACAAAGGGGACCCTAGGACTGAAGCTTTCTTT.

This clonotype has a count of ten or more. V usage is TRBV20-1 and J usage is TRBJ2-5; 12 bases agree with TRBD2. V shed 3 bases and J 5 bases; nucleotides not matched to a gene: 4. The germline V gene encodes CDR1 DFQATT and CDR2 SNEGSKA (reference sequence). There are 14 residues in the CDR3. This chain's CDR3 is CSARKTSGSETQYF. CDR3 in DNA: TGCAGTGCTAGGAAGACTAGCGGGAGCGAGACCCAGTACTTC.

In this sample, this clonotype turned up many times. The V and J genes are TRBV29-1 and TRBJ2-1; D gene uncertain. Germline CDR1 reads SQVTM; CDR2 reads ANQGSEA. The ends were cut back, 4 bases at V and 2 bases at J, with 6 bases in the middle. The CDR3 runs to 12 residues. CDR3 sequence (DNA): TGCAGCGTTGGAGCCGCCTACAATGAGCAGTTCTTC. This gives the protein CSVGAAYNEQFF.